This TCR beta chain appears in the sequencing data of a study of blood T cell repertoires in COVID-19. While infection was still active, Seattle patients were enrolled and then followed longitudinally. The CDR3 extends over 12 amino acids. Trimming cost V 6 bases and J 8 bases, with 13 bases left between them. The method was immunoSEQ multiplex PCR; TCRdb's version includes in-frame clones alone and lacks a portion of them. The table lists some 80,000 clones, 60% to 80% of them singletons. This TCR was recovered from a man between 60 and 70 years old with COVID-19, enrolled during active disease. The V call is TRBV12-3 or TRBV12-4, the J call TRBJ1-1; weak D call: TRBD1 (5 bases). Specimen: peripheral blood. CDR3 DNA sequence: TGTGCCAGCAGCTCCAGGACACGGGAAGCTTTCTTT. Translated: CASSSRTREAFF.